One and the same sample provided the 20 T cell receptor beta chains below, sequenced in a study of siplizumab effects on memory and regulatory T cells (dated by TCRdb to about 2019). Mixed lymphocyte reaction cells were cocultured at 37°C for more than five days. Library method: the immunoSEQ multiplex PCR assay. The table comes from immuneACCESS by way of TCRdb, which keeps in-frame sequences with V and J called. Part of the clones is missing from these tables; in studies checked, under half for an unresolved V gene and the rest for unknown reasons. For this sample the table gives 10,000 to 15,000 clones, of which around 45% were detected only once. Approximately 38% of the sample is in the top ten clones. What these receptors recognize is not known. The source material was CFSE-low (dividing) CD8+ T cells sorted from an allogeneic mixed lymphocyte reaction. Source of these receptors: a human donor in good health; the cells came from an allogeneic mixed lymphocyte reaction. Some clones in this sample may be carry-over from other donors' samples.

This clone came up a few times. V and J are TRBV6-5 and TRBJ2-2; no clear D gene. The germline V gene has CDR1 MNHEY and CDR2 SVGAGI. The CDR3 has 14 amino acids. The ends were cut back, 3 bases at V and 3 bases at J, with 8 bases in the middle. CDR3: CASSYYQDTGELFF. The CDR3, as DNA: TGTGCCAGCAGTTATTACCAAGACACCGGGGAGCTGTTTTTT.

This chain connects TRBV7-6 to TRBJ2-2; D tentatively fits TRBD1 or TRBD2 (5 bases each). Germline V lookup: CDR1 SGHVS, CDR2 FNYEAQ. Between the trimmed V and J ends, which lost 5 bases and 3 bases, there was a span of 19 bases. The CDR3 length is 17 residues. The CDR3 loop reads CASSILRDLTDTGELFF. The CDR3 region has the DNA TGTGCCAGCAGCATACTCAGGGACCTAACAGACACCGGGGAGCTGTTTTTT.

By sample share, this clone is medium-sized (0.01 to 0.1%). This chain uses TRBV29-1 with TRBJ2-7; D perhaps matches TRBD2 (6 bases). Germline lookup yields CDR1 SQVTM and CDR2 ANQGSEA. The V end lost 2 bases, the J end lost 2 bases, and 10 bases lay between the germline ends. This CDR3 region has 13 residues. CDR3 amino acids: CSVERGTPYEQYF. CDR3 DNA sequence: TGCAGCGTTGAACGCGGGACCCCCTACGAGCAGTACTTC.

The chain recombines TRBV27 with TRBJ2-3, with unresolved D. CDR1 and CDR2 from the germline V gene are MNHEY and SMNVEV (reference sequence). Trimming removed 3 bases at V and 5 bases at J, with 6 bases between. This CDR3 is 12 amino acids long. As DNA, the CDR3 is TGTGCCAGCAGTTTTCCCGGAGATACGCAGTATTTT. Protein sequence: CASSFPGDTQYF.

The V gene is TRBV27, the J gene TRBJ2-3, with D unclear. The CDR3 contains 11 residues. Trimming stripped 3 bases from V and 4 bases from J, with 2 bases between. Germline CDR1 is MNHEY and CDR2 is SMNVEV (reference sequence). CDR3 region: CASSFSDTQYF. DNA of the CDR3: TGTGCCAGCAGTTTTTCAGATACGCAGTATTTT.

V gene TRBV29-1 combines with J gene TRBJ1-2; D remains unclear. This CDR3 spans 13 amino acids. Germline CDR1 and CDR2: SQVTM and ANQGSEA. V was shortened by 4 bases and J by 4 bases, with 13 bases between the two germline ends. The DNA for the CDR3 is TGCAGCGTTGGGGGAGGGTCCACCTATGGCTACACCTTC. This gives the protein CSVGGGSTYGYTF.

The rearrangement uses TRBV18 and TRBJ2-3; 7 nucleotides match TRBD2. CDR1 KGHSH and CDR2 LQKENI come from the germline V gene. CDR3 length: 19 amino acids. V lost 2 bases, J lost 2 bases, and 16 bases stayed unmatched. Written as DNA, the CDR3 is TGTGCCAGCTCACCATTTACCAGCGGGGATTTACCCGACACAGATACGCAGTATTTT. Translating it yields CASSPFTSGDLPDTDTQYF. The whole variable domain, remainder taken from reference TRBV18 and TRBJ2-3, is NAGVMQNPRHLVRRRGQEARLRCSPMKGHSHVYWYRQLPEEGLKFMVYLQKENIIDESGMPKERFSAEFPKEGPSILRIQQVVRGDSAAYFCASSPFTSGDLPDTDTQYFGPGTRLTVL.

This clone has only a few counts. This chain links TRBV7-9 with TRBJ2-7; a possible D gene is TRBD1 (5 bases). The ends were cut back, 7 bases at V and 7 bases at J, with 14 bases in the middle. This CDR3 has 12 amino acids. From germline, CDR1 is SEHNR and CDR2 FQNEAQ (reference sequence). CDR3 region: CASTLGAGEQYF. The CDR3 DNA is TGTGCCAGCACTTTAGGGGCAGGGGAGCAGTACTTC. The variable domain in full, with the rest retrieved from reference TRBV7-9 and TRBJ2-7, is DTGVSQNPRHKITKRGQNVTFRCDPISEHNRLYWYRQTLGQGPEFLTYFQNEAQLEKSRLLSDRFSAERPKGSFSTLEIQRTEQGDSAMYLCASTLGAGEQYFGPGTRLTVT.

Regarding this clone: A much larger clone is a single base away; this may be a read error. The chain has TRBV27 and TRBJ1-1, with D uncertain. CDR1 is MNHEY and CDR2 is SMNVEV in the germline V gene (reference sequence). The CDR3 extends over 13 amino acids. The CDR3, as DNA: TGTGCCAGCAGTTCTGGACTGAACACTGGAGCTTTCTTT. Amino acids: CASSSGLNTGAFF.

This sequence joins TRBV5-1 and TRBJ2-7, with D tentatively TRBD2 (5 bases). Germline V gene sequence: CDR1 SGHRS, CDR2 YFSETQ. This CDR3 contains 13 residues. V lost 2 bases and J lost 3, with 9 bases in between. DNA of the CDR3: TGCGCCAGCAGCTTCCTCCGGGACTACGAGCAGTACTTC. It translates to CASSFLRDYEQYF.

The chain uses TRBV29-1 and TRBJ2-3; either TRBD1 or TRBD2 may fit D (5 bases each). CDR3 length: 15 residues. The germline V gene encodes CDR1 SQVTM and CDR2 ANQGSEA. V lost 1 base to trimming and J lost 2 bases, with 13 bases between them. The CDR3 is CSVEVPPGTTDTQYF. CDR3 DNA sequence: TGCAGCGTTGAAGTCCCACCGGGGACCACAGATACGCAGTATTTT.

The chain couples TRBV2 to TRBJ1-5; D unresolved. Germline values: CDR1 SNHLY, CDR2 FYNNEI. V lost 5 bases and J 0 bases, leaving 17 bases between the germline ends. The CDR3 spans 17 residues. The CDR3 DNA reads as TGTGCCAGCAGTAGGACGTTTGGGGTATATAGCAATCAGCCCCAGCATTTT. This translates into CASSRTFGVYSNQPQHF.

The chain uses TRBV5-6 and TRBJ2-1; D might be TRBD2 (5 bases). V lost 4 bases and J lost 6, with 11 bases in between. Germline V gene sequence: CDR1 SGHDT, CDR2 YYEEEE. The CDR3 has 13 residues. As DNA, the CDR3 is TGTGCCAGCAGCCGGGGAGAGGGCAATGAGCAGTTCTTC. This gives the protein CASSRGEGNEQFF.

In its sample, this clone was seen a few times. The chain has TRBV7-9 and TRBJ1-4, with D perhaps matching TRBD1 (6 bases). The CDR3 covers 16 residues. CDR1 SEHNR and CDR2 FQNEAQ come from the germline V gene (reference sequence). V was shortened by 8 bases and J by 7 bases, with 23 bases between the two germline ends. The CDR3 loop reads CASGSLVRGGGEKLFF. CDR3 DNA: TGTGCCAGCGGTTCCCTAGTACGAGGGGGGGGTGAAAAACTGTTTTTT. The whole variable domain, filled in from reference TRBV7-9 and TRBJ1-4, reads DTGVSQNPRHKITKRGQNVTFRCDPISEHNRLYWYRQTLGQGPEFLTYFQNEAQLEKSRLLSDRFSAERPKGSFSTLEIQRTEQGDSAMYLCASGSLVRGGGEKLFFGSGTQLSVL.

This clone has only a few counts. CDR3 protein: CASSLYPEYTEAFF. The CDR3 bases are TGTGCCAGCAGTTTATATCCGGAATACACTGAAGCTTTCTTT. The rearrangement joins TRBV27 to TRBJ1-1; D is uncertain. CDR3 length: 14 amino acids. Germline CDR1 MNHEY, CDR2 SMNVEV (reference sequence). Trimming removed 1 base at V and 3 bases at J, with 9 bases between.

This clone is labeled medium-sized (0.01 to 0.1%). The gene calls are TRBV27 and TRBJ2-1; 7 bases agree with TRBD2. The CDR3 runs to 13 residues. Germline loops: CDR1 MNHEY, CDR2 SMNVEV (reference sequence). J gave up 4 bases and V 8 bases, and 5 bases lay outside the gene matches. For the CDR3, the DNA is TGTGCCAGCGGCCTAGCGGAGTACAATGAGCAGTTCTTC. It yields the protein CASGLAEYNEQFF.

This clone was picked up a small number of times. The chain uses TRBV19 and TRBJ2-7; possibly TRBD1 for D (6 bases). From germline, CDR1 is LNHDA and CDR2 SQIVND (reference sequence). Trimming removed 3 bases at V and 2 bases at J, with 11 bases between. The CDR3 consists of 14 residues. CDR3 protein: CASSMVGATYEQYF. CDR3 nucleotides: TGTGCCAGTAGTATGGTGGGGGCTACCTACGAGCAGTACTTC.

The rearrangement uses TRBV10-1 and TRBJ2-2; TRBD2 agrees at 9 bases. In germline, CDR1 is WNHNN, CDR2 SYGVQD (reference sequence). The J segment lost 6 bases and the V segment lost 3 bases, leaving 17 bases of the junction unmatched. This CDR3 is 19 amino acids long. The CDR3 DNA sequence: TGCGCCAGCAGTGAAAGGGGGGGTTGCGGGGGGGCCCGCCCCGGGGAGCTGTTTTTT. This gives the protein CASSERGGCGGARPGELFF.

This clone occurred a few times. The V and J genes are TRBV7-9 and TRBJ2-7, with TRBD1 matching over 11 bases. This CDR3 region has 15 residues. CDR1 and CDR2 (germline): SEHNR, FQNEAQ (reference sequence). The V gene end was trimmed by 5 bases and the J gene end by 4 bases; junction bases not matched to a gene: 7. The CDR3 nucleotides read TGTGCCAGCAGCATAACCCGGGACAGGGGGTACGAGCAGTACTTC. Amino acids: CASSITRDRGYEQYF.

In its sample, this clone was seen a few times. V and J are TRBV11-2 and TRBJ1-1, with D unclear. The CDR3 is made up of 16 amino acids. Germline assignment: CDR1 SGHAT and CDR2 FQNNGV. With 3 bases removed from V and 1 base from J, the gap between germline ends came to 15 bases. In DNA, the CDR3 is TGTGCCAGCAGCTTTGTCTTTGGGGAAGGGAACACTGAAGCTTTCTTT. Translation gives CASSFVFGEGNTEAFF.